This T cell receptor (beta chain) was captured in a study of shared clonotypes between healthy human individuals. General study results and limits: Between a handful of donors, naive CD4 clonotypes were shared at a level of about 5%.

Notes on this clone: Its matching antigen is unknown.

The CDR3 spans 17 residues. Germline CDR1 is MGHDK and CDR2 is SYGVNS. Trimming at V came to 1 base and at J to 1 base, leaving 6 bases not matched to a gene. Only in-frame clones appear in the TCRdb table, and some are missing; sequencing was by immunoSEQ multiplex PCR. This sample has approximately 1,500,000 clones, with 95% to 99% found just once. The sequencing sample was made of naive CD4+ T cells sorted from blood. Indicated subset: CD45RA+ positively selected. The chain recombines TRBV25-1 with TRBJ2-3; 9 positions match TRBD2. The clonotype was recovered from a man aged 30-40 years in good health. CDR3 in DNA: TGTGCCAGCAGTGAATCATCGGCGGGAGGGGGCACAGATACGCAGTATTTT. This gives the protein CASSESSAGGGTDTQYF. Supplemented by reference TRBV25-1 and TRBJ2-3, the full variable domain reads EADIYQTPRYLVIGTGKKITLECSQTMGHDKMYWYQQDPGMELHLIHYSYGVNSTEKGDLSSESTVSRIRTEHFPLTLESARPSHTSQYLCASSESSAGGGTDTQYFGPGTRLTVL.